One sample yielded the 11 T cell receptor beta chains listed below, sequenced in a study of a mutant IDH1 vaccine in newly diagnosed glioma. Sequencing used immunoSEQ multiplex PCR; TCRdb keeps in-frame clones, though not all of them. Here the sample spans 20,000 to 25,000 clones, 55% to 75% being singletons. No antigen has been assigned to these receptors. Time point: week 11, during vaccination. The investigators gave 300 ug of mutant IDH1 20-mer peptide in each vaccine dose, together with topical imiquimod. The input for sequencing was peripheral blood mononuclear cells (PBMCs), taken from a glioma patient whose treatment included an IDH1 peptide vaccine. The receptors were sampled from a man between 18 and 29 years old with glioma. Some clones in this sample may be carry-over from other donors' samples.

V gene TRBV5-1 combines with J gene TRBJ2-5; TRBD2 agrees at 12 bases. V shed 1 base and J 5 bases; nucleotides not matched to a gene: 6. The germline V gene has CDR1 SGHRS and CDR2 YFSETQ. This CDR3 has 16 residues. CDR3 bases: TGCGCCAGCAGCTTGCCTAGCGGGAGGGCCGGGGAGACCCAGTACTTC. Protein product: CASSLPSGRAGETQYF.

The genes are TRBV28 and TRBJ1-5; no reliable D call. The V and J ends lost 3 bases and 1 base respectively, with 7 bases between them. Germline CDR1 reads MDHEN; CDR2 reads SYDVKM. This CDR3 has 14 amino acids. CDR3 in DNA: TGTGCCAGCAGTTTTCTGGGCAGCAATCAGCCCCAGCATTTT. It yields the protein CASSFLGSNQPQHF. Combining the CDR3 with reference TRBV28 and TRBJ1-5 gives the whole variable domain DVKVTQSSRYLVKRTGEKVFLECVQDMDHENMFWYRQDPGLGLRLIYFSYDVKMKEKGDIPEGYSVSREKKERFSLILESASTNQTSMYLCASSFLGSNQPQHFGDGTRLSIL.

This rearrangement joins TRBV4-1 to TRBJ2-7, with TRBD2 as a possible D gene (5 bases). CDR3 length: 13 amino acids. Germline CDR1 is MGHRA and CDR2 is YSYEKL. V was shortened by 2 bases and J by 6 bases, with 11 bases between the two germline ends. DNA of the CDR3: TGCGCCAGCAGCCAACGCACTGAGGGCGAGCAGTACTTC. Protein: CASSQRTEGEQYF.

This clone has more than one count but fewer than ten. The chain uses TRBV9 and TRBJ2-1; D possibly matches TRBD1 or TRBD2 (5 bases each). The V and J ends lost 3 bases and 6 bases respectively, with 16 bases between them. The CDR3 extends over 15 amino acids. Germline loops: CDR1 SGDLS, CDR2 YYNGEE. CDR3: CASSASRVGVNEQFF. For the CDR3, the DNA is TGTGCCAGCAGCGCTAGCAGGGTCGGGGTCAATGAGCAGTTCTTC.

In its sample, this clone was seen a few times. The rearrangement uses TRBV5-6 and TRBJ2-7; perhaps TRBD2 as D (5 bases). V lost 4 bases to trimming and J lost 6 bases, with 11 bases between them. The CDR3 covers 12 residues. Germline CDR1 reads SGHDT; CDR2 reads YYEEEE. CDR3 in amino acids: CASSPLGSEQYF. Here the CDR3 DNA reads TGTGCCAGCAGCCCCCTGGGGAGCGAGCAGTACTTC.

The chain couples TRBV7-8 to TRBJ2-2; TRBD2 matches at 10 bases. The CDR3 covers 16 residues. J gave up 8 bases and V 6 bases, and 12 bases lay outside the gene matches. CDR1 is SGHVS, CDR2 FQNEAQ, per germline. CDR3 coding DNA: TGTGCCAGCAGTTTTCTAGCGGGGGACCCCGTGGGGGAGCTGTTTTTT. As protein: CASSFLAGDPVGELFF.

CDR3 nucleotide sequence: TGTGCCAGCAGTCTTTTGACAGGGGGCCCTTCGGGGGAGCAGTACTTC. Protein product: CASSLLTGGPSGEQYF. This chain links TRBV27 with TRBJ2-7; 10 bases map to TRBD1. Trimming removed 5 bases from V and 7 bases from J; junction bases left unmatched: 14. CDR1 is MNHEY, CDR2 SMNVEV, per germline (reference sequence). The CDR3 is 16 residues long.

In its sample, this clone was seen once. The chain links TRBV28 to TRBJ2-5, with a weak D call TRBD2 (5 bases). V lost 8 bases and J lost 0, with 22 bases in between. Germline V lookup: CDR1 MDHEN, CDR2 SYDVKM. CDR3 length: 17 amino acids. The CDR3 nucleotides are TGTGCCAGCCCTCTAACTGGGAGTTTGAAGAACCAAGAGACCCAGTACTTC. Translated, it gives CASPLTGSLKNQETQYF.

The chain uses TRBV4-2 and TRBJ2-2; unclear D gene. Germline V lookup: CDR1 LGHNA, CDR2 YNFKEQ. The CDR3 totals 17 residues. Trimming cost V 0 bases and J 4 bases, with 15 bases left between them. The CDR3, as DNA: TGTGCCAGCAGCCAAGATGGGGTTGCATTACCCACCGGGGAGCTGTTTTTT. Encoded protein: CASSQDGVALPTGELFF.

The DNA of the CDR3 is TGCGCCAGCAGCCCCGGGGCGTCAGGGGGCGGAGAGACCCAGTACTTC. This sequence encodes CASSPGASGGGETQYF. V is TRBV5-1 and J is TRBJ2-5; 8 bases are a match to TRBD1. Germline V gene lookup returns CDR1 SGHRS and CDR2 YFSETQ. CDR3 length equals 16 residues. The V gene end was trimmed by 4 bases and the J gene end by 4 bases; junction bases not matched to a gene: 12.

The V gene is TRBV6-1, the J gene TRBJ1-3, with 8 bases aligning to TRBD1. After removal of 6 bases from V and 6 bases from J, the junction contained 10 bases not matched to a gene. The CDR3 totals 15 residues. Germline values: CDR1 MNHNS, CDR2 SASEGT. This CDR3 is CASSGGPTGANTIYF. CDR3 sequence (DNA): TGTGCCAGCAGCGGGGGCCCGACAGGGGCAAACACCATATATTTT.